This T cell receptor (beta chain) was documented in a study of shared T cell receptors in the human thymus. Sequenced by immunoSEQ multiplex PCR; TCRdb stores in-frame clones only, minus some. The repertoire includes over 650,000 clones, 70% to 90% of them detected once, and 0.0094% sits in the top ten. The CDR3 loop spans 16 amino acids. V dropped 4 bases and J dropped 4; count of bases not matched to a gene: 5. Germline loops: CDR1 SGHDN, CDR2 FVKESK. This sample also belongs to another study, concerning human thymus T cells.

This TCR came from a boy younger than two with a congenital heart defect. The source material was thymocytes. The chain couples TRBV14 to TRBJ2-7, with 15 bases that match TRBD2. The CDR3 DNA sequence: TGTGCCAGCAGCCGGACTAGCGGGAGGGCCTTATACGAGCAGTACTTC. It encodes CASSRTSGRALYEQYF.